A selection of T cell receptor beta chains follows, all from one sample in a study of cytotoxic CD8 clonotypes in ibrutinib-treated CLL. Assay: immunoSEQ multiplex PCR; the TCRdb copy retains only in-frame clones and omits some. The repertoire holds about 160,000 clones, with roughly 84% as singletons. This specimen consisted of PBMCs, obtained at disease progression, from a patient treated with ibrutinib. The source of these receptors is a human donor with chronic lymphocytic leukemia. Each CDR3 is given with its conserved first and last residue. The D gene is left open where the match is weak. Clone size, where shown, is once, few, many, or a class for clones that have expanded.

.	TRBV9	.	TRBJ1-3	CASSANSGNTIYF	TGTGCCAGCAGCGCCAACTCTGGAAACACCATATATTTT
.	TRBV7-8	.	TRBJ1-3	CASSLATTGREAGNTIYF	TGTGCCAGCAGCTTAGCGACCACGGGTAGGGAAGCTGGAAACACCATATATTTT
.	TRBV4-2	.	TRBJ2-2	CASSHQDRGELFF	TGTGCCAGCAGCCACCAAGACAGAGGGGAGCTGTTTTTT
.	TRBV5-1	.	TRBJ2-7	CASSHGWAGLRFEQYF	TGCGCCAGCAGCCACGGTTGGGCAGGGTTACGTTTCGAGCAGTACTTC
.	TRBV13	TRBD2	TRBJ2-7	CASKTGGPHEQYF	TGTGCCAGCAAGACGGGAGGGCCCCACGAGCAGTACTTC
.	TRBV28	.	TRBJ1-5	CASSFLGSVQPQHF	TGTGCCAGCAGTTTTCTAGGGTCGGTTCAGCCCCAGCATTTT
.	TRBV19	.	TRBJ1-5	CASSAGQRSNQPQHF	TGTGCCAGTAGTGCAGGACAGCGGAGCAATCAGCCCCAGCATTTT
.	TRBV5-1	TRBD1	TRBJ1-2	CASRATRGTNYGYTF	TGCGCCAGCAGGGCGACCAGGGGGACTAACTATGGCTACACCTTC
.	TRBV10-1	.	TRBJ2-2	CASSADEFAGELFF	TGCGCCAGCAGTGCCGATGAATTTGCCGGGGAGCTGTTTTTT
.	TRBV7-9	.	TRBJ2-3	CASSLNQLGDTQYF	TGTGCCAGCAGCTTGAATCAACTTGGGGATACGCAGTATTTT
.	TRBV9	.	TRBJ2-1	CASSVDSSYNEQFF	TGTGCCAGCAGCGTAGACAGCTCCTACAATGAGCAGTTCTTC
.	TRBV4-1	.	TRBJ2-7	CASSQVQGEGEQYF	TGCGCCAGCAGCCAAGTACAGGGGGAGGGGGAGCAGTACTTC
.	TRBV7-2	.	TRBJ2-7	CASSLGVLGANYEQYF	TGTGCCAGCAGCTTAGGGGTCTTGGGAGCGAACTACGAGCAGTACTTC
.	TRBV30	TRBD2	TRBJ2-1	CAWSPKGLGGEQFF	TGTGCCTGGAGTCCGAAGGGACTAGGGGGTGAGCAGTTCTTC
.	TRBV7-9	TRBD2	TRBJ2-7	CASSFGTAGPSYEQYF	TGTGCCAGCAGCTTTGGTACAGCGGGACCTTCCTACGAGCAGTACTTC
.	TRBV2	TRBD1	TRBJ2-5	CASCPDRRETQYF	TGTGCCAGTTGTCCGGACAGGCGAGAGACCCAGTACTTC
.	TRBV4-1	TRBD2	TRBJ2-7	CASSQERAGAVYEQYF	TGCGCCAGCAGCCAAGAACGGGCGGGAGCAGTTTACGAGCAGTACTTC
.	TRBV7-9	.	TRBJ2-7	CASSLGRTTYEQYF	TGTGCCAGCAGCTTAGGTCGGACCACCTACGAGCAGTACTTC
.	TRBV5-8	TRBD1	TRBJ2-5	CASSGSPGQGFGETQYF	TGTGCCAGCAGTGGATCGCCGGGACAGGGATTCGGAGAGACCCAGTACTTC
once	TRBV6-5	.	TRBJ1-3	CASSYDSGNTIYF	TGTGCCAGCAGTTACGACTCTGGAAACACCATATATTTT
.	TRBV2	.	TRBJ2-2	CASSLRRVENTGELFF	TGTGCCAGCAGTCTCCGCAGGGTAGAGAACACCGGGGAGCTGTTTTTT
.	TRBV11-3	.	TRBJ2-7	CASSLDPGASEQYF	TGTGCCAGCAGCTTAGATCCCGGAGCATCAGAGCAGTACTTC
.	TRBV29-1	.	TRBJ1-1	CSVERSRRGNTEAFF	TGCAGCGTTGAACGTTCGCGGAGGGGGAACACTGAAGCTTTCTTT
.	TRBV9	.	TRBJ2-1	CASSPQGSSYNEQFF	TGTGCCAGCAGCCCTCAGGGGAGCTCCTACAATGAGCAGTTCTTC
.	TRBV2	TRBD1	TRBJ2-2	CARGTGNTGELFF	TGTGCCAGGGGGACAGGGAACACCGGGGAGCTGTTTTTT
.	TRBV5-4	TRBD2	TRBJ2-7	CASSSHRLAGGQSYEQYF	TGTGCCAGCAGCTCCCATAGACTAGCGGGAGGACAATCCTACGAGCAGTACTTC
.	TRBV4-1	.	TRBJ2-4	CASSQRVLAKNIQYF	TGCGCCAGCAGCCAGAGGGTCCTAGCCAAAAACATTCAGTACTTC
.	TRBV5-1	TRBD2	TRBJ2-7	CASSPGGLGHYEQYF	TGCGCCAGCTCCCCGGGGGGTCTAGGCCACTACGAGCAGTACTTC
.	TRBV11-2	.	TRBJ2-7	CASSTIGGQSFYEQYF	TGTGCCAGCAGCACTATAGGCGGACAGTCTTTCTACGAGCAGTACTTC
once	TRBV6-5	TRBD2	TRBJ2-1	CASKLSGVYYNEQFF	TGTGCCAGCAAGCTAAGCGGGGTATACTACAATGAGCAGTTCTTC
.	TRBV27	.	TRBJ2-7	CASSLRPASYEQYF	TGTGCCAGCAGCTTAAGACCAGCCTCCTACGAGCAGTACTTC
few	TRBV5-5	.	TRBJ2-1	CASSLVAISSYNEQFF	TGTGCCAGCAGCCTGGTGGCGATTAGCTCCTACAATGAGCAGTTCTTC
once	TRBV2	.	TRBJ2-4	CASSGDGDSLGAKNIQYF	TGTGCCAGCAGTGGGGACGGGGATAGTCTCGGAGCCAAAAACATTCAGTACTTC
.	TRBV28	TRBD1	TRBJ1-1	CASSIPGQTNTEAFF	TGTGCCAGCAGTATACCGGGACAGACGAACACTGAAGCTTTCTTT
.	TRBV28	.	TRBJ2-2	CASSTQGWTGELFF	TGTGCCAGCAGTACACAGGGATGGACCGGGGAGCTGTTTTTT
.	TRBV7-9	.	TRBJ1-1	CASSSLRGLLMNTEAFF	TGTGCCAGCAGCTCCCTGCGGGGACTGCTCATGAACACTGAAGCTTTCTTT
.	TRBV28	.	TRBJ1-5	CASGSMGVSNQPQHF	TGTGCCAGCGGAAGTATGGGGGTTAGCAATCAGCCCCAGCATTTT
.	TRBV6-6	TRBD1	TRBJ1-2	CASSFRDRDYGYTF	TGTGCCAGCAGTTTCCGGGACAGGGACTATGGCTACACCTTC
.	TRBV7-9	TRBD1	TRBJ1-1	CASSWTGVGDTEAFF	TGTGCCAGCAGCTGGACAGGGGTTGGCGACACTGAAGCTTTCTTT
.	TRBV5-1	.	TRBJ2-2	CASSFGGPNTGELFF	TGCGCCAGCAGCTTTGGTGGGCCGAACACCGGGGAGCTGTTTTTT
few	TRBV2	.	TRBJ1-1	CASIGVGGAGTEAFF	TGTGCCAGCATTGGCGTCGGGGGCGCTGGTACTGAAGCTTTCTTT
.	TRBV6-6	.	TRBJ1-2	CASSYSGSQGYGYTF	TGTGCCAGCAGTTACTCTGGGTCCCAGGGCTATGGCTACACCTTC
.	TRBV14	.	TRBJ2-7	CASSHPPGTPFYEQYF	TGTGCCAGCAGCCATCCCCCAGGGACCCCCTTCTACGAGCAGTACTTC
.	TRBV15	.	TRBJ2-1	CATSGTFSYNEQFF	TGTGCCACCAGCGGGACTTTTTCCTACAATGAGCAGTTCTTC
.	TRBV7-9	TRBD2	TRBJ2-7	CASSLAVPSGIHEQYF	TGTGCCAGCAGCTTAGCGGTCCCTAGCGGGATCCACGAGCAGTACTTC
.	TRBV19	.	TRBJ1-5	CASRKEGGSNQPQHF	TGTGCCAGTAGAAAGGAGGGAGGGAGCAATCAGCCCCAGCATTTT
.	TRBV10-3	TRBD2	TRBJ2-7	CAILPTSGRVYEQYF	TGTGCCATCCTCCCGACTAGCGGGAGGGTGTACGAGCAGTACTTC
once	TRBV13	TRBD2	TRBJ2-7	CASSLTGGGSRSEQYF	TGTGCCAGCAGCCTGACTGGGGGGGGGTCGCGGAGCGAGCAGTACTTC
.	TRBV5-1	.	TRBJ1-2	CASSLGPPGASGYTF	TGCGCCAGCAGCTTGGGGCCTCCGGGGGCGAGTGGCTACACCTTC
once	TRBV4-1	TRBD1	TRBJ1-5	CASSHGTGGYSNQPQHF	TGCGCCAGCAGCCACGGGACAGGGGGTTATAGCAATCAGCCCCAGCATTTT